The T cell receptor beta chain described here comes from a study of blood T cells in healthy people across ages (dated by TCRdb to about 2015). Notes on the research overall: In model experiments, roughly one uniquely barcoded TCR beta cDNA molecule per two T cells was captured by template switching. The study measured age-related changes in TCR beta repertoire diversity using deep sequencing normalized with unique cDNA molecular identifiers. Four age groups were formed from the donors: young (average approximately 16 years), middle-aged (around 37), aged (more than 55) and long-lived (less than 85). For two donors (one aged 18 to 29 and one aged 80 or older), the study analyzed two additional independent replicas of 1 million unique cDNA reads from the same blood draw. On the study overall, not on this receptor specifically: Because donor CMV infection status was unknown, age-related changes in expanded clonotypes were potentially confounded. Estimates of total diversity based on one million sequenced T cells were regarded as lower bounds and as underestimates. Compared with the aged group, the long-lived group had more naive CD4+ T cells, fewer expanded clones and increased TCR diversity, suggesting age selection. Observed TCR beta diversity correlated strongly with the percentage of naive T cells measured by flow cytometry. Observed TCR beta diversity per million T cells fell roughly linearly with age, and a significant reduction was already apparent by age around 39. Conclusive comparison of naive and antigen-experienced compartments was prevented by the profiling of bulk unsorted PBMCs.

This clonotype occurred a few times. No cognate antigen has been identified for it. There are no base qualities to consult, and no much larger clone falls within one base. Donors were 30 to 45 systemically healthy Caucasian individuals from Russia aged about 6 to 100 years. Each donor gave around 9.9 milliliters of peripheral blood, collected into EDTA-treated Vacutainer tubes. Ficoll-Paque density-gradient centrifugation was used to isolate PBMCs, with at least 6.5 million per sample. Trizol reagent was used to extract total RNA from PBMCs, with at least 5.5 micrograms per sample. For every donor, flow cytometry on a PBMC aliquot measured the percentage of naive CD45RAhigh/CD27high T cells. CDR3 length: 15 amino acids, cysteine to phenylalanine. Only the CDR3 DNA stays, 45 bases, in frame from base 1. CDR1 SGHTA and CDR2 FQGTGA are derived from the germline V gene. V is cut back by 4 bases and J by 4 bases, with 9 bases in the junction unmatched.

Receptor amplification or capture employed 5' RACE. The reads were generated on an Illumina HiSeq 2500. A second PCR of roughly 7 to 12 cycles was performed with a sample-barcoded 5' primer and a J-beta primer mix. Each TCR beta cDNA molecule received a unique molecular identifier from a template-switch 5' adaptor carrying 12 random nucleotides. At least 2.5 million CDR3-containing paired-end reads were obtained from each sample. All of the RNA was converted into first-strand cDNA using the Mint cDNA synthesis kit, with a TRBC-specific oligonucleotide serving as the primer. Following uracil-DNA glycosylase treatment, all cDNA underwent a first 18-cycle PCR with the universal primers M1SS and BC2_uni_R. From the authors' description of their analysis: Normalization of each sample was performed by random selection of 1 million high-quality reads, each carrying a distinct molecular identifier. Instead of being binned into consensus sequences, reads that shared molecular identifiers were thrown out. CDR3 identification, clonotype clustering and error correction used MiTCR with a Q25 quality threshold and the strictest error-elimination algorithm. Lower-bound total TCR beta diversity was estimated with a nonparametric unseen species model using Euler transformation. Using fastp trimming at Q25 and MiXCR clonotype assembly, TCRdb reanalyzed the public sequencing data and kept in-frame beta chains. Rows are combined by CDR3 protein, so each entry shows the most common genes and DNA. TCRdb, not the authors, supplied the V and J calls. The sample profile shows approximately 580,000 distinct CDR3 sequences; 24% of them were found once. Jointly, the top ten make up just under 9% of the sample.

These sequences were also reported in another study, on T cells of mothers and their children. From that second study: Nine systemically healthy Caucasian individuals, comprising three mothers and their six children, were included as donors. cDNA synthesis consumed the entire amount of extracted RNA, loaded at around 1.5 ug RNA in each 15 ul reaction. In the second PCR, the M1S primer added sample barcodes and 2-4 random nucleotides. More than 8.5 million TCR beta CDR3 reads were obtained from each mother, and about 3 million reads were obtained from each child. Thymic selection shapes the output of TCR recombination in a similar way in related and unrelated pairs, and inherited differences have a minor effect. Normalized repertoire overlap was always found to be slightly, but never significantly, higher in related mother-child pairs than in unrelated mother-child pairs. No persistent microchimeric T cell clones were detected, at a sensitivity of 80 to 100 clones per million clonotypes. To look for features that set related mother-child pairs apart from unrelated individuals, the researchers ran deep NGS to compare the TCR beta repertoires of mothers and children. The mean age was 40 +/- 4 years for the mothers and 11 +/- 4 years for the children. After adapter ligation was performed with NEBNext reagents, the libraries were sequenced on an Illumina HiSeq 2000 with 100+100 nt paired-end reads. To prevent cross-contamination, the mother and child libraries were prepared a month apart and were sequenced in separate runs. Each donor had between roughly 450,000 and 2,100,000 distinct TCR beta clonotypes identified. Naive TCR beta clonotypes were estimated from low-frequency clonotypes matched to each donor's FACS-determined naive share, without sorting.

The sequencing sample was made of blood. Recombination linked TRBV7-3 to TRBJ2-5, and 7 junction bases match TRBD1. The receptor was derived from a boy between 5 and 17 years old in good health. The CDR3 has the sequence CASSSTGTALETQYF. The bases read TGTGCCAGCAGCTCGACCGGGACAGCATTAGAGACCCAGTACTTC.